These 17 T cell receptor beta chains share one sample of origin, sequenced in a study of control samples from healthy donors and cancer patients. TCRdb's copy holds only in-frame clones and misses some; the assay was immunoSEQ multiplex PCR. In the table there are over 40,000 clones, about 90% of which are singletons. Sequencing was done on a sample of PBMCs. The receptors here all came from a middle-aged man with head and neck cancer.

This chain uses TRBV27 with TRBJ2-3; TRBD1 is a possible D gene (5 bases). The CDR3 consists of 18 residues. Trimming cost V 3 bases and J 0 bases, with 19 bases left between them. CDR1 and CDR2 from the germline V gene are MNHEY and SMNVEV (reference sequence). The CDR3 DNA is TGTGCCAGCAGTTTGAAAGGGGCAGGGCACCTGAGCACAGATACGCAGTATTTT. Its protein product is CASSLKGAGHLSTDTQYF.

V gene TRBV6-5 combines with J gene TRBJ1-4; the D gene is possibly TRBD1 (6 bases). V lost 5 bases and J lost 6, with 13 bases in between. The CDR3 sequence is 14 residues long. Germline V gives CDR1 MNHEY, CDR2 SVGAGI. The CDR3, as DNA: TGTGCCAGCAGTCCGAGGGGGGTAGATGAAAAACTGTTTTTT. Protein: CASSPRGVDEKLFF.

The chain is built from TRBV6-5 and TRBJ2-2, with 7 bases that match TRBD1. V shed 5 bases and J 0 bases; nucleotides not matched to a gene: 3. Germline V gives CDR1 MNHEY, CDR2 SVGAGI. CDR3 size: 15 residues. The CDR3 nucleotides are TGTGCCAGCAGTAAGGACAGGCCGAACACCGGGGAGCTGTTTTTT. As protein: CASSKDRPNTGELFF.

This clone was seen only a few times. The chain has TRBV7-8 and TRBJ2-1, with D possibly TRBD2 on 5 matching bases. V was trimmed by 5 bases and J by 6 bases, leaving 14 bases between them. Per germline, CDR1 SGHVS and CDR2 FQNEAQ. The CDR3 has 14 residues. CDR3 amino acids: CASSVDEGINEQFF. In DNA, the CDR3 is TGTGCCAGCAGCGTTGACGAGGGTATCAATGAGCAGTTCTTC. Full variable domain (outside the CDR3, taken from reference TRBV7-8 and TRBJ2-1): GAGVSQSPRYKVAKRGQDVALRCDPISGHVSLFWYQQALGQGPEFLTYFQNEAQLDKSGLPSDRFFAERPEGSVSTLKIQRTQQEDSAVYLCASSVDEGINEQFFGPGTRLTVL.

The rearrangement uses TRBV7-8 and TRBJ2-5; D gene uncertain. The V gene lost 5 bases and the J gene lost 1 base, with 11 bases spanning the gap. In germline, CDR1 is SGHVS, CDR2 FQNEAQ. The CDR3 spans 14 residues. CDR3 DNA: TGTGCCAGCAGCCTACGACCGATCCAAGAGACCCAGTACTTC. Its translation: CASSLRPIQETQYF.

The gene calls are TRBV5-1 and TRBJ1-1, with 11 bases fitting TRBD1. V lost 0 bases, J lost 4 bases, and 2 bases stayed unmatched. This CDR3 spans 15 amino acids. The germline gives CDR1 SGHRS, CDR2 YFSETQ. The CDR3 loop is CASSLEGTGGTEAFF. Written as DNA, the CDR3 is TGCGCCAGCAGCTTGGAGGGGACAGGGGGCACTGAAGCTTTCTTT.

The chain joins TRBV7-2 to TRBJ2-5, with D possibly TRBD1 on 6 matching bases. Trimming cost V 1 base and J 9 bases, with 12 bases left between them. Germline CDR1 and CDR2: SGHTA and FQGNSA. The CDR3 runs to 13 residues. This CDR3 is CASSLVVEGAQYF. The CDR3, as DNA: TGTGCCAGCAGCTTAGTTGTCGAGGGGGCCCAGTACTTC.

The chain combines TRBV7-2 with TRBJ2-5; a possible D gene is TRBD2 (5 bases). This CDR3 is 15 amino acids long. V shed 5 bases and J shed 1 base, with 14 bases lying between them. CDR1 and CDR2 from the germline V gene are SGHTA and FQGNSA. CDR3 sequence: CASSILARRQETQYF. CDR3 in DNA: TGTGCCAGCAGCATATTAGCGAGACGCCAAGAGACCCAGTACTTC.

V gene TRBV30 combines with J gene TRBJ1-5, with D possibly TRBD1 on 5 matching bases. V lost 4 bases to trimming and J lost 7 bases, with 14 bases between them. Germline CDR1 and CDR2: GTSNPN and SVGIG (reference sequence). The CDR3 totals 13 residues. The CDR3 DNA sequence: TGTGCCTGGAATGGGGCAGGGAAACAGCCCCAGCATTTT. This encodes CAWNGAGKQPQHF.

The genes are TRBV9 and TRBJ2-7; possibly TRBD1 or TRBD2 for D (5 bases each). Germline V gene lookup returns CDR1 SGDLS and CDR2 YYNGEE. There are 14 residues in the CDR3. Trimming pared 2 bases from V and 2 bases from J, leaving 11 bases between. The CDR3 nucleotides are TGTGCCAGCAGCGTGGGGGTGGGAACCTACGAGCAGTACTTC. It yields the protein CASSVGVGTYEQYF.

CDR3 in DNA: TGTGCCAGCAGTCTAGCAGCGGGGGGGACCTACAATGAGCAGTTCTTC. It specifies CASSLAAGGTYNEQFF. This sequence joins TRBV28 and TRBJ2-1; TRBD2 matches at 10 bases. Trimming cost V 5 bases and J 2 bases; bases outside gene matches: 6. The CDR3 spans 16 residues. Germline loops: CDR1 MDHEN, CDR2 SYDVKM. Full variable domain (outside the CDR3, taken from reference TRBV28 and TRBJ2-1): DVKVTQSSRYLVKRTGEKVFLECVQDMDHENMFWYRQDPGLGLRLIYFSYDVKMKEKGDIPEGYSVSREKKERFSLILESASTNQTSMYLCASSLAAGGTYNEQFFGPGTRLTVL.

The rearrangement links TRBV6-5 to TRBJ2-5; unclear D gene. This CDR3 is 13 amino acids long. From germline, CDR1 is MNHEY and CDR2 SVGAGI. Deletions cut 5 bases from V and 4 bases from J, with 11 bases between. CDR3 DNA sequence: TGTGCCAGCAGTCCCCCTTCTAGAGAGACCCAGTACTTC. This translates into CASSPPSRETQYF.

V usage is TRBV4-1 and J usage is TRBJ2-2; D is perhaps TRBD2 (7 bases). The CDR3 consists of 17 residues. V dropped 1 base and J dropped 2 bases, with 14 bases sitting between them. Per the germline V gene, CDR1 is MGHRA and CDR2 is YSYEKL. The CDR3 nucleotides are TGCGCCAGCAGCCAAGTAAGGGGGGGCTTAAACACCGGGGAGCTGTTTTTT. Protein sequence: CASSQVRGGLNTGELFF.

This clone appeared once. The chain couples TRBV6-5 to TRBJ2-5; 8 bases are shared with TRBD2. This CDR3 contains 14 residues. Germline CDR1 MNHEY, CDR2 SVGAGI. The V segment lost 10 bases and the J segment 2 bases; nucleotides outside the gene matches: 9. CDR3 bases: TGTGCCACCCGCGGGGGGAATAAGCAAGAGACCCAGTACTTC. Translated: CATRGGNKQETQYF.

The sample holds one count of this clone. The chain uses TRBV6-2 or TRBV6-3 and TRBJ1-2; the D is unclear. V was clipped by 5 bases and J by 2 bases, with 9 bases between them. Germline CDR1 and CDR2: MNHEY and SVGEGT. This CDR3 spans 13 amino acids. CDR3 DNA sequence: TGTGCCAGCAGTCCGGAGTCGAACTATGGCTACACCTTC. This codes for CASSPESNYGYTF.

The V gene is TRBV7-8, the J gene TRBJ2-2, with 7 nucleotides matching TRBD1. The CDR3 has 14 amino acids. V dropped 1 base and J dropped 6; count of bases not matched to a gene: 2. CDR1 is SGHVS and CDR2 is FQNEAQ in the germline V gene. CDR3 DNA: TGTGCCAGCAGCTTAGAAACAGGGGCCGGGGAGCTGTTTTTT. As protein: CASSLETGAGELFF.

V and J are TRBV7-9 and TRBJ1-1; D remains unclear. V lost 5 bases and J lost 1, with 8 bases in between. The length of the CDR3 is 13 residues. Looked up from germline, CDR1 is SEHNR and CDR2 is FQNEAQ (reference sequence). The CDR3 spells CASSPGGNTEAFF. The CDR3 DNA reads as TGTGCCAGCAGCCCAGGAGGGAACACTGAAGCTTTCTTT.